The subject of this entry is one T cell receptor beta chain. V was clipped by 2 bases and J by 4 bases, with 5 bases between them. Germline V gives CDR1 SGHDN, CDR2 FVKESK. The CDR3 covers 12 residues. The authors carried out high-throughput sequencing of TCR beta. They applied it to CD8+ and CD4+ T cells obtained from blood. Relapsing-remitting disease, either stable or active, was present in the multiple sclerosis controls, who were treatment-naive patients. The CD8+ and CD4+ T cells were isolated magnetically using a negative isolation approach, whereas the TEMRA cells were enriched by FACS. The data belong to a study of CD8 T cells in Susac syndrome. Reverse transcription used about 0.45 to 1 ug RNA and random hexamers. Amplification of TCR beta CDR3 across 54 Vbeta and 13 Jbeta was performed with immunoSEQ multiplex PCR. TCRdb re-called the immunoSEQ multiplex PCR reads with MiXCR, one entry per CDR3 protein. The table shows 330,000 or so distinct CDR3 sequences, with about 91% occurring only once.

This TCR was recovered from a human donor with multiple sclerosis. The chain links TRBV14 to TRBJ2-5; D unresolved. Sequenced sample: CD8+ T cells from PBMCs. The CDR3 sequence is CASSQPRETQYF. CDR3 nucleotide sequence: TGTGCCAGCAGCCAACCGAGAGAGACCCAGTACTTC.